This TCR beta chain was captured in a study of T cell responses to AZD1222 COVID-19 vaccine. Findings and caveats of the study: Two doses of AZD1222 preceded a rise in Spike-specific TCR breadth and depth. Nearly half of spike-specific TCRs reportedly target unmutated variant regions. Repertoire sampling happened only post peak T cell response. Donors, mostly white British, included more females; clonal diversity was possibly underestimated.

Sequencing was performed with immunoSEQ multiplex PCR; in TCRdb, only in-frame clones are kept and a portion is missing. Among some 200,000 clones listed, roughly 91% were seen once. V lost 4 bases to trimming and J lost 1 base, with 12 bases between them. Germline V gene lookup returns CDR1 MNHNY and CDR2 SVGAGI (reference sequence). The CDR3 is 15 residues long. On this clone: The antigen is undetermined.

The rearrangement links TRBV6-6 to TRBJ2-3; D is perhaps TRBD1 (6 bases). Here the sequenced sample was peripheral blood, taken on day 0 of MenACWY control vaccination. The origin of this receptor is an adult in good health. The CDR3 protein is CASSSQGRGTDTQYF. DNA of the CDR3: TGTGCCAGCAGTTCCCAGGGGCGGGGCACAGATACGCAGTATTTT.